This T cell receptor (beta chain) was recovered during a study of T cell responses to AZD1222 COVID-19 vaccine. For the study at large: Second doses that came at about 4 or about 12 weeks were put together.

The CDR3 is 15 amino acids. Trimming at V came to 7 bases and at J to 6 bases, leaving 8 bases not matched to a gene. The V gene's germline CDR1 is SGHDN and CDR2 FVKESK. General study findings and limits: Among AZD1222 vaccinees, only 5 to 7 were seropositive at baseline. Reportedly, close to half of spike-specific TCRs are directed against unmutated variant regions. The sample set comprised mostly white British donors with more females, and clonal diversity was possibly underestimated.

Sequencing used immunoSEQ multiplex PCR; TCRdb keeps in-frame clones, though not all of them. Of approximately 130,000 clones in the sample, 91% were seen once. On this clone: Its cognate antigen is unknown.

Sequences were derived from peripheral blood, sampled on day 0 of AZD1222 vaccination. The receptor was derived from an adult in good health. The chain uses TRBV14 and TRBJ2-3; 12 bases align to TRBD2. CDR3 sequence: CASKTTLAGGDTQYF. The CDR3 bases are TGTGCCAGCAAAACCACGCTAGCGGGAGGGGATACGCAGTATTTT.